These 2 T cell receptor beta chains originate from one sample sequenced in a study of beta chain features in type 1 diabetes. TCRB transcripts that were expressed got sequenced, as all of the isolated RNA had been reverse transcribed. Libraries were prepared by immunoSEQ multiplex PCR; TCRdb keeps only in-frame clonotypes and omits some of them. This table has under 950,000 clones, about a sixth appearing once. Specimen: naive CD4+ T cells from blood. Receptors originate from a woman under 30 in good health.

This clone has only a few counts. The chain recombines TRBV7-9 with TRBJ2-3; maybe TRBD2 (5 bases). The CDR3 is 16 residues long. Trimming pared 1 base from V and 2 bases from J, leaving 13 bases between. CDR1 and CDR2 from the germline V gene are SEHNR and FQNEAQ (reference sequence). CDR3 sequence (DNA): TGTGCCAGCAGCTTAGGAAGCGGAGCGAACACAGATACGCAGTATTTT. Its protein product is CASSLGSGANTDTQYF.

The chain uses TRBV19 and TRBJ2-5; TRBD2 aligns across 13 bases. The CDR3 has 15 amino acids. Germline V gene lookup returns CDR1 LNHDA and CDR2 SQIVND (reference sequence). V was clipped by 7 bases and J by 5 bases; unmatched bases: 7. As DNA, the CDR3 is TGTGCCAGTAAAACTAGCGGGAGGGCCGGGGAGACCCAGTACTTC. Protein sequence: CASKTSGRAGETQYF.